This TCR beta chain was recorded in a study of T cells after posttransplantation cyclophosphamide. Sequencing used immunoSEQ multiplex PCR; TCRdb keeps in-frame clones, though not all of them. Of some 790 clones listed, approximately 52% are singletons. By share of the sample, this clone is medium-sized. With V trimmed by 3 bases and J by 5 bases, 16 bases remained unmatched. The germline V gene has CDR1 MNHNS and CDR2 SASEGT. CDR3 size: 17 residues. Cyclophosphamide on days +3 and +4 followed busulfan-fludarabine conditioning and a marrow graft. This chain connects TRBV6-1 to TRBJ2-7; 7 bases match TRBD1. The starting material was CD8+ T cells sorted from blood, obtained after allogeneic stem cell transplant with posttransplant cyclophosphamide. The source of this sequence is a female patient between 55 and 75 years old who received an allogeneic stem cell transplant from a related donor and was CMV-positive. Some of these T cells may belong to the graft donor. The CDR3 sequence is CASSDNLQGQSGNEQYF. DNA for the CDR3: TGTGCCAGCAGTGATAATCTACAGGGGCAAAGTGGGAACGAGCAGTACTTC.